Presented here are 15 T cell receptor beta chains from one specimen sequenced in a study of shared clonotypes between healthy human individuals. Profiling relied on immunoSEQ multiplex PCR, and the TCRdb table lists in-frame clones only, not all of them. The sample holds about 2.1 million clones, about 93% seen once. Naive CD8 cells comprised CD45RO-negative, CCR7-positively selected cells, excluding terminally differentiated effector memory CD45RA+ cells. Material: naive CD8+ T cells from PBMCs. These TCRs come from a man between 18 and 29 years old in good health. Some clones in this sample may be carry-over from other donors' samples.

V gene TRBV29-1 combines with J gene TRBJ2-1; the D gene could be TRBD1 or TRBD2 (5 bases each). CDR1 is SQVTM and CDR2 is ANQGSEA in the germline V gene. Between the trimmed V and J ends, which lost 4 bases and 9 bases, there was a span of 22 bases. This CDR3 spans 15 amino acids. CDR3 loop: CSVVGGRTAGGEQFF. DNA for the CDR3: TGCAGCGTTGTGGGCGGACGAACCGCTGGGGGTGAGCAGTTCTTC.

CDR3 in amino acids: CASSYLADEQYF. As DNA, the CDR3 is TGTGCCAGCAGCTATTTGGCCGACGAGCAGTACTTC. The chain combines TRBV5-4 with TRBJ2-7, with D unclear. V was pared by 3 bases and J by 5 bases, with 9 bases between. The length of the CDR3 is 12 residues. Germline V CDR1 and CDR2: SGHNT, YYREEE (reference sequence).

The V call is TRBV4-3, the J call TRBJ1-1, with D perhaps matching TRBD1 (5 bases). V gave up 1 base and J gave up 3 bases, with 18 bases separating them. CDR3 length: 17 residues. Germline V gives CDR1 LGHNA, CDR2 YSLEER. Here the CDR3 DNA reads TGCGCCAGCAGCCAAGTTACGCCAGGGTATGAGGACACTGAAGCTTTCTTT. It is translated as CASSQVTPGYEDTEAFF.

This clone has just one count. The rearrangement uses TRBV7-3 and TRBJ2-3; 7 bases map to TRBD2. Germline assignment: CDR1 SGHTA and CDR2 FQGTGA. The ends lost 2 bases at V and 4 bases at J; junction bases unmatched: 6. CDR3 size: 15 residues. The CDR3 DNA reads TGTGCCAGCAGCTTATTGGCGGCGGGGGCAGATACGCAGTATTTT. This translates into CASSLLAAGADTQYF.

The chain is built from TRBV27 and TRBJ2-2; maybe TRBD2 (5 bases). Germline loops: CDR1 MNHEY, CDR2 SMNVEV (reference sequence). Trimming removed 1 base from V and 1 base from J, with 16 bases in between. CDR3 length: 18 residues. The CDR3 reads CASSLYTVRGRNTGELFF. The CDR3 DNA reads TGTGCCAGCAGTTTATACACGGTTCGAGGGAGGAACACCGGGGAGCTGTTTTTT.

The V call is TRBV7-3, the J call TRBJ2-7; D possibly corresponds to TRBD2 (6 bases). The CDR3 totals 15 residues. Germline loops: CDR1 SGHTA, CDR2 FQGTGA. V gave up 1 base and J gave up 1 base, with 11 bases separating them. CDR3 DNA: TGTGCCAGCAGCTTAAGTGGCGGGACGTCCTACGAGCAGTACTTC. Translated, it gives CASSLSGGTSYEQYF.

This sequence joins TRBV28 and TRBJ2-3, with unresolved D. CDR1 MDHEN and CDR2 SYDVKM come from the germline V gene. The V end lost 3 bases, the J end lost 2 bases, and 9 bases lay between the germline ends. The CDR3 covers 14 residues. The CDR3: CASSFLPFTDTQYF. CDR3 in DNA: TGTGCCAGCAGTTTTCTCCCATTCACAGATACGCAGTATTTT.

J is TRBJ2-7 and V is TRBV2; TRBD2 is a possible D gene (5 bases). CDR3 length: 16 residues. The germline CDR1 and CDR2 sequences are SNHLY and FYNNEI. Trimming pared 3 bases from V and 6 bases from J, leaving 21 bases between. The chain's CDR3 is CASSDFLLGGGSEQYF. Here the CDR3 DNA reads TGTGCCAGCAGTGATTTCCTGCTGGGCGGTGGGAGCGAGCAGTACTTC.

This chain links TRBV21-1 with TRBJ1-2. TRBV21-1 is noted as a pseudogene. CDR3 length: 16 amino acids. CDR3 nucleotides: TGTGCCAGCAGCACCCCCGGGGAGGTTCTGGGCTATGGCTACACCTTC. It translates to CASSTPGEVLGYGYTF.

This chain connects TRBV5-6 to TRBJ1-2; D not certain. Germline CDR1 and CDR2: SGHDT and YYEEEE. V was trimmed by 0 bases and J by 0 bases, leaving 6 bases between them. There are 14 residues in the CDR3. The CDR3 loop is CASSLAATNYGYTF. CDR3 nucleotides: TGTGCCAGCAGCTTGGCGGCGACTAACTATGGCTACACCTTC.

The chain has TRBV19 and TRBJ1-1, with 7 bases aligning to TRBD1. V shed 3 bases, J shed 4 bases, and the junction held 8 bases outside the gene matches. Germline assignment: CDR1 LNHDA and CDR2 SQIVND (reference sequence). The length of the CDR3 is 15 residues. The CDR3 sequence is CASSIDRVGGTEAFF. The CDR3, as DNA: TGTGCCAGTAGTATCGACAGGGTTGGTGGCACTGAAGCTTTCTTT.

V is TRBV5-5 and J is TRBJ2-7, with 15 bases fitting TRBD2. The CDR3 has 16 residues. Germline V gene lookup returns CDR1 SGHKS and CDR2 YYEKEE (reference sequence). Germline trimming cut 10 bases from V and 0 bases from J; bases unmatched to any gene: 8. The DNA for the CDR3 is TGTGCCTCCTCCGGGACTAGCGGGAGGTCCTCCTACGAGCAGTACTTC. Its translation: CASSGTSGRSSYEQYF. The full variable domain, its missing parts supplied by reference TRBV5-5 and TRBJ2-7, is DAGVTQSPTHLIKTRGQQVTLRCSPISGHKSVSWYQQVLGQGPQFIFQYYEKEERGRGNFPDRFSARQFPNYSSELNVNALLLGDSALYLCASSGTSGRSSYEQYFGPGTRLTVT.

The chain is built from TRBV5-1 and TRBJ2-7; D is unresolved. Trimming removed 4 bases from V and 0 bases from J, with 11 bases in between. CDR1 is SGHRS and CDR2 is YFSETQ in the germline V gene. The CDR3 length is 14 residues. The DNA of the CDR3 is TGCGCCAGCAGCGAAAAGAGGAGCTCCTACGAGCAGTACTTC. It is translated as CASSEKRSSYEQYF.

This chain links TRBV10-1 with TRBJ2-5; 10 positions agree with TRBD2. V shed 0 bases and J 2 bases; nucleotides not matched to a gene: 9. The CDR3 has 18 residues. Germline V CDR1 and CDR2: WNHNN, SYGVQD (reference sequence). In DNA, the CDR3 is TGCGCCAGCAGTGAGTCGTCTCTAGCGGGAGAGTGGCAAGAGACCCAGTACTTC. This gives the protein CASSESSLAGEWQETQYF.

The chain combines TRBV27 with TRBJ2-1; TRBD1 aligns across 8 bases. Trimming removed 10 bases from V and 4 bases from J; junction bases left unmatched: 12. The CDR3 consists of 15 residues. The V gene's germline CDR1 is MNHEY and CDR2 SMNVEV (reference sequence). CDR3 sequence reads: CATSPRDRPYNEQFF. CDR3 nucleotides: TGTGCCACCTCCCCGCGGGACAGGCCATACAATGAGCAGTTCTTC.